The 9 T cell receptor beta chains reported below all come from one sample, sequenced in a study of cytomegalovirus exposure and HLA in healthy donors. Clones were sequenced by immunoSEQ multiplex PCR, and TCRdb holds only the in-frame ones, with some missing. The top ten hold less than 35% of the sample, which has about 130,000 clones, approximately 80% seen once. Source material: PBMCs. The source is a young man in good health and CMV-seropositive.

This clone appeared once. The chain combines TRBV6-5 with TRBJ1-1; D call uncertain. The V and J ends lost 0 bases and 7 bases respectively, with 9 bases between them. The CDR3 loop spans 13 amino acids. CDR1 MNHEY and CDR2 SVGAGI come from the germline V gene. CDR3 in DNA: TGTGCCAGCAGTTACTCTGCCCGGGTTGAAGCTTTCTTT. Translating gives CASSYSARVEAFF.

This clone was counted a few times. The gene calls are TRBV6-6 and TRBJ1-2, with D hard to call. V was trimmed by 5 bases and J by 3 bases, leaving 4 bases between them. Germline CDR1 MNHNY, CDR2 SVGAGI (reference sequence). The length of the CDR3 is 11 residues. CDR3 DNA sequence: TGTGCCAGCAGTATCGACTATGGCTACACCTTC. Translated: CASSIDYGYTF.

The V gene is TRBV14, the J gene TRBJ1-1; D uncertain. Germline CDR1 is SGHDN and CDR2 is FVKESK. CDR3 length equals 14 residues. The V and J ends lost 0 bases and 5 bases respectively, with 10 bases between them. The CDR3 DNA reads TGTGCCAGCAGCCAAGATTATTGGCAGACTGAAGCTTTCTTT. Its translation: CASSQDYWQTEAFF.

DNA for the CDR3: TGTGCCAGCACCTCCCCTGGAGGGCTAGCGATCCAAGAGACCCAGTACTTC. Protein product: CASTSPGGLAIQETQYF. The chain has TRBV2 and TRBJ2-5; the D gene is possibly TRBD2 (6 bases). The CDR3 is 17 residues long. V gave up 7 bases and J gave up 1 base, with 22 bases separating them. Germline assignment: CDR1 SNHLY and CDR2 FYNNEI.

CDR3 coding DNA: TGTGCCGTCAATATCCGGGAATCTAACTATGGCTACACCTTC. Its translation is CAVNIRESNYGYTF. V gene TRBV5-3 combines with J gene TRBJ1-2; D not resolved. TRBV5-3 is annotated as an ORF whose role is uncertain. The CDR3 length is 14 residues. Trimming left V 10 bases short and J 0 bases short, with 16 bases between.

The chain employs TRBV29-1 and TRBJ2-3, with 10 positions matching TRBD1. Per germline, CDR1 SQVTM and CDR2 ANQGSEA. The CDR3 is 12 amino acids. V dropped 6 bases and J dropped 6; count of bases not matched to a gene: 3. CDR3 bases: TGCAGCGTGACGGGACAGGGGGATACGCAGTATTTT. This sequence encodes CSVTGQGDTQYF.

The CDR3 region has the DNA TGTGCCAGCTCACCACTCCCGACAGGGACCCTTAACTATGGCTACACCTTC. The encoded protein is CASSPLPTGTLNYGYTF. The chain combines TRBV18 with TRBJ1-2, with 7 bases that match TRBD1. The germline V gene has CDR1 KGHSH and CDR2 LQKENI. This CDR3 is built from 17 residues. Trimming removed 1 base from V and 1 base from J; junction bases left unmatched: 9.

Here the CDR3 DNA reads TGTGCCAGCAGCCCGGCCAGACTCCTGGAGCAGTACTTC. Its translation: CASSPARLLEQYF. J is TRBJ2-7 and V is TRBV7-9, with D uncertain. V was clipped by 5 bases and J by 7 bases, with 15 bases between them. This CDR3 region has 13 residues. Germline V gene sequence: CDR1 SEHNR, CDR2 FQNEAQ (reference sequence).

V gene TRBV7-2 combines with J gene TRBJ1-2; no definite D call. The CDR3 loop spans 17 amino acids. V was shortened by 0 bases and J by 8 bases, with 22 bases between the two germline ends. Germline V CDR1 and CDR2: SGHTA, FQGNSA. DNA for the CDR3: TGTGCCAGCAGCTTAGCTTCTCGGAGGGCGGCTGCGAAAGGCTACACCTTC. Translated, it gives CASSLASRRAAAKGYTF.